These T cell receptor beta chains were read from a single sample in a study of T-cell reconstitution after alpha-beta-depleted transplantation in children. TCRdb redid the calling of the PCR reads with MiXCR, one entry per CDR3 protein. The sample holds roughly 310,000 distinct CDR3 sequences, around 25% seen once. The material was PBMCs, mostly from graft donor cells, obtained 180 days after TCRalphabeta/CD19-depleted stem cell transplant. The receptor source for this set is a male patient aged 10 to 17 who had a stem cell transplant for acute lymphoblastic leukemia, so the T cells may come from the graft donor. Each CDR3 is given with its conserved first and last residue. The order of the fields is J gene, clone size, D gene, V gene, CDR3 protein, CDR3 DNA. A D gene is named only where the DNA matches it firmly. Not all rows give a size; the values are once, few, many and, for expanded clones, a class.

TRBJ2-5	few	.	TRBV5-1	CASSSRSLFGGETQYF	TGCGCCAGCAGCTCCCGGTCCCTATTCGGAGGAGAGACCCAGTACTTC
TRBJ2-2	few	.	TRBV2	CASSGNANTGELFF	TGTGCCAGCAGCGGGAATGCGAACACCGGGGAGCTGTTTTTT
TRBJ2-7	many	TRBD1	TRBV12-3/TRBV12-4	CASSYWDRADEQYF	TGTGCCAGCAGTTATTGGGACAGGGCGGACGAGCAGTACTTC
TRBJ2-3	.	.	TRBV7-6	CASSLVDGYTDTQYF	TGTGCCAGCAGCTTAGTTGACGGGTACACAGATACGCAGTATTTT
TRBJ1-2	.	TRBD1	TRBV20-1	CSARGQGEGYTF	TGCAGTGCTAGGGGACAGGGGGAGGGCTACACCTTC
TRBJ2-1	.	.	TRBV10-3	CAISETNEQFF	TGTGCCATCAGTGAGACGAATGAGCAGTTCTTC
TRBJ1-1	few	TRBD1	TRBV5-1	CASSVRTSGTGVEAFF	TGCGCCAGCAGCGTACGGACTTCCGGGACAGGGGTTGAAGCTTTCTTT
TRBJ2-6	.	.	TRBV12-3/TRBV12-4	CASSLVLSGANVLTF	TGTGCCAGCAGTTTAGTTCTCTCTGGGGCCAACGTCCTGACTTTC
TRBJ1-2	few	.	TRBV12-3/TRBV12-4	CASSPAGMEGYGYTF	TGTGCCAGCAGTCCCGCAGGGATGGAGGGCTATGGCTACACCTTC
TRBJ1-1	few	TRBD1	TRBV12-3/TRBV12-4	CASSWTGPMNTEAFF	TGTGCCAGCAGTTGGACAGGTCCAATGAACACTGAAGCTTTCTTT
TRBJ2-5	few	.	TRBV12-3/TRBV12-4	CAKQETQYF	TGTGCCAAACAAGAGACCCAGTACTTC
TRBJ2-2	.	.	TRBV10-3	CAIRETAPNTGELFF	TGTGCCATCAGAGAGACAGCACCGAACACCGGGGAGCTGTTTTTT
TRBJ2-1	once	.	TRBV7-6	CASEEGPSYNEQFF	TGTGCCAGCGAGGAGGGCCCCTCCTACAATGAGCAGTTCTTC
TRBJ2-4	.	.	TRBV5-1	CASRLMFSGTYENIQYF	TGCGCCAGCAGACTTATGTTCTCCGGGACATACGAAAACATTCAGTACTTC
TRBJ1-1	few	.	TRBV4-1	CASSQARVVRTEAFF	TGCGCCAGCAGCCAAGCCCGGGTGGTTCGGACTGAAGCTTTCTTT
TRBJ1-1	few	.	TRBV5-1	CASSLVGGTREGRAFF	TGCGCCAGCAGCTTGGTTGGTGGCACCAGGGAGGGGAGAGCTTTCTTT
TRBJ2-3	.	.	TRBV5-6	CASSLVGGIIAQYF	TGTGCCAGCAGCTTGGTGGGCGGGATCATTGCGCAGTATTTT
TRBJ2-2	.	TRBD2	TRBV6-1	CASSRRLASWGGELFF	TGTGCCAGCAGCCGAAGACTAGCCTCTTGGGGCGGGGAGCTGTTTTTT
TRBJ2-4	few	TRBD2	TRBV7-2	CASSPETSPLAKNIQYF	TGTGCCAGCAGCCCGGAGACTAGCCCACTAGCCAAAAACATTCAGTACTTC
TRBJ2-1	.	.	TRBV4-2	CASSQDGRPSSYNEQFF	TGTGCCAGCAGCCAAGACGGGCGGCCGAGCTCCTACAATGAGCAGTTCTTC
TRBJ2-1	many	TRBD2	TRBV7-3	CASSPRTSGNNEQFF	TGTGCCAGCAGTCCAAGGACTAGCGGCAACAATGAGCAGTTCTTC